Ten or more counts support the clone carrying this T cell receptor beta chain. The entry originates in a study of CD8 T cells in ankylosing spondylitis. TCRdb re-derived calls from the 5' RACE reads in MiXCR, one entry per CDR3 protein. The sample records roughly 280,000 distinct CDR3 sequences, 15% to 20% being singletons. The V gene lost 0 bases and the J gene lost 3 bases, with 10 bases spanning the gap. Germline lookup yields CDR1 DFQATT and CDR2 SNEGSKA (reference sequence). The CDR3 is made up of 14 amino acids. Input material: blood, either unsorted or a sorted T cell fraction (not recorded which). The receptor comes from a male donor with ankylosing spondylitis or in good health (not recorded which). The chain recombines TRBV20-1 with TRBJ2-3; D might be TRBD2 (5 bases). DNA for the CDR3: TGCAGTGCTAGAGATCTTGGGAGAACAGATACGCAGTATTTT. Protein sequence: CSARDLGRTDTQYF.